This TCR beta chain was obtained from a study of Ad26.COV2.S vaccination and SARS-CoV-2 variants. At the level of the study: Intramuscular Ad26.COV2.S at 5x10^10 or 1x10^11 viral particles. Study-wide findings and caveats: Considerable breadth of spike-specific CD8+ and CD4+ T cell responses has reportedly been documented following vaccination. Non-spike TCR breadth was similar in vaccine and placebo recipients. Spike-specific TCR breadth was greater in vaccine than placebo recipients.

Clones were sequenced by immunoSEQ multiplex PCR, and TCRdb holds only the in-frame ones, with some missing. The sample includes hundreds of thousands of clones, about 86% seen only once; the top ten take 9.5% to 12%. A remark on this clone: Its antigen is unknown. This same CDR3 is encoded by further DNA sequences in the sample.

Treatment defined: over 15 received Ad26.COV2.S at low or high dose, single or two shots; 5 received placebo; per-sample allocation not given. After the first vaccine or placebo injection, samples were drawn on day 63. This CDR3 region has 14 residues. V was cut by 0 bases and J by 5 bases, with 10 bases left in between. Germline CDR1 LGHNA, CDR2 YSLEER. The rearrangement uses TRBV4-3 and TRBJ1-2, with D maybe TRBD1 (6 bases). The clonotype originates from a person aged 18 to 65 who received the Ad26.COV2.S COVID-19 vaccine or a placebo. The sequencing here drew on peripheral blood, taken in a trial of Ad26.COV2.S vaccine versus placebo. CDR3 sequence (DNA): TGCGCCAGCAGCCAAGATCGGGGGCCGTATGGCTACACCTTC. This codes for CASSQDRGPYGYTF.